This T cell receptor beta chain derives from a study of T cells after yellow fever vaccination (dated by TCRdb to about 2019). General notes on the study: Staining for CD3, CD45RA, CCR7 and CD95 was used to sort memory subsets (EM, EMRA, CM and Tscm) on a BD FACS Aria III. Blood was collected at multiple timepoints before and after primary and secondary immunization, and bulk PBMC replicates and cell subsets were isolated. Memory subsets were sorted on days 0, 15 and 45 and at 18 months following primary vaccination, and on days 0, 15 and 45 following the 30-year booster. Bulk TCR alpha and beta repertoires were sequenced longitudinally to track T-cell clones before and after primary and booster YFV17D yellow fever vaccination. Libraries from fractions with low cell numbers were prepared with the SMART-Seq v4 Ultra Low Input RNA kit. Two healthy male donors made up the cohort, one aged 18 to 29 years and the other aged 30 to 39 years.

From the germline V gene (reference sequence), CDR1 is LNHDA and CDR2 is SQIVND. The V and J ends are trimmed by 5 bases and 3 bases, leaving 8 bases between them. From cysteine to phenylalanine, the CDR3 is 13 amino acids long. The sequence is cut down to CDR3 DNA, 39 bases in frame from base 1. This clonotype was seen only a few times. No quality values exist for individual bases; no much larger clone is one base distant. TCR cDNA was synthesized by 5'RACE template switching, which introduced a universal primer site and unique molecular identifiers. cDNA synthesis was primed from both the TCR alpha and TCR beta constant segments. Library amplification involved two PCR steps, and the second step added sample barcodes and sequencing adapters. Sequencing of libraries was performed on Illumina HiSeq 2500 (2x100 bp) or NovaSeq (2x150 bp). Processing in the source paper ran as follows. Demultiplexing of reads and collapsing into UMI consensus sequences were performed with MIGEC, and V(D)J alignment was carried out with MiXCR. Vaccine-responding clonotypes were defined with edgeR using replicate PBMC samples, requiring FDR below 0.01 and a log2 fold change above 5 up to day 15. Bulk clonotypes were assigned CD4 or CD8 identity according to which sequenced CD4 or CD8 repertoire held them at higher abundance. To estimate how each clone was distributed across memory phenotypes, clonotype frequencies in memory subsets were weighted by FACS-sorted cell numbers. The raw public data were reprocessed by TCRdb itself: fastp quality trimming at Q25, MiXCR clonotype calling, in-frame beta chains only. Rows matching on CDR3 protein sequence are summarized as one entry with the most common DNA and genes. TCRdb, not the authors, supplied the V and J calls. For this sample the table gives more than 30,000 distinct CDR3 sequences, of which 6.6% were detected only once. Roughly 23% of the sample is held by the ten biggest clonotypes.

The sample's treatment or condition label, decoded: live attenuated yellow fever vaccine strain. A standard Ficoll-Paque protocol was used to isolate PBMCs from peripheral blood. For sorted memory subsets, RNA extraction was done with the RNeasy Micro Kit. Overall study outcomes, separate from this receptor: FACS-sorted repertoires could contain abundant contaminating clonotypes from the bulk population, so computational filtering was required. Because the study included only a couple of donors, the extent to which the findings can be generalized is limited. Compared with the primary T-cell response, the secondary T-cell response was faster but weaker, reaching its peak on day 5 rather than on day 15. A small share of clonotypes occurred in both CD4 and CD8 compartments, likely arising from convergent recombination. Most clones expanded after primary vaccination (approximately 95% of CD4 and about 85% of CD8) were re-detected after the booster, suggesting that broad memory maintenance occurred. In the sorted memory subsets on day 0, nearly all of the vaccine-responding clonotypes fell below detection.

Recombination connected TRBV19 to TRBJ1-5; the best D guess is TRBD1, with 5 bases matching. Specimen: PBMCs, either bulk or a sorted T-cell subset (CD4+, CD8+, memory, or dextramer-sorted; not recorded which), collected on the day of the first yellow fever vaccination. This clonotype was obtained from a man aged 18 to 30 who received the YFV17D yellow fever vaccine. The DNA reads TGTGCCAGTAGTTGGGACCACAATCAGCCCCAGCATTTT. The encoded protein is CASSWDHNQPQHF.